What follows are 31 T cell receptor beta chains derived from one specimen sequenced in a study of technical replicates of blood from a handful of donors. The protocol was immunoSEQ multiplex PCR, while the TCRdb copy is restricted to in-frame clones and leaves out a portion. The data contain 50,000 to 60,000 clones, approximately 95% of them singletons. Sample: PBMCs. Receptors were obtained from a human donor in good health. Some clones in this sample may be carry-over from other donors' samples.

The genes are TRBV29-1 and TRBJ2-7; the D gene is possibly TRBD1 (6 bases). The CDR3 runs 11 residues. Germline CDR1 is SQVTM and CDR2 is ANQGSEA. Deletions cut 7 bases from V and 6 bases from J, with 13 bases between. CDR3 residues: CSATQGSEQYF. Written as DNA, the CDR3 is TGCAGCGCAACCCAGGGGAGCGAGCAGTACTTC.

The V call is TRBV10-2, the J call TRBJ2-2; D may be TRBD2 (7 bases). The V end was cut by 8 bases, the J end by 4 bases, with 17 bases between. Germline CDR1 and CDR2: WSHSY and SAAADI. The CDR3 length is 15 residues. CDR3 coding DNA: TGCGCCAGCGCAGTTCGGGGGGCGGTCACCGGGGAGCTGTTTTTT. Amino acid sequence: CASAVRGAVTGELFF.

This chain joins TRBV7-7 and TRBJ2-7, with 9 bases aligning to TRBD1. The length of the CDR3 is 16 residues. Trimming took 4 bases from V and 5 from J; bases not matched to a gene: 12. In germline, CDR1 is SSHAT, CDR2 FNYEAQ (reference sequence). The CDR3 region has the DNA TGTGCCAGCAGCTCCGGGACAGGGCCGGGTATCCACGAGCAGTACTTC. It translates to CASSSGTGPGIHEQYF.

CDR3: CASGQGAQGVNIQYF. CDR3 DNA sequence: TGTGCCAGCGGACAAGGCGCACAGGGGGTTAACATTCAGTACTTC. The chain uses TRBV6-6 and TRBJ2-4; the match to TRBD1 covers 8 bases. This CDR3 comprises 15 residues. The J segment lost 7 bases and the V segment lost 8 bases, leaving 13 bases of the junction unmatched. Looked up from germline, CDR1 is MNHNY and CDR2 is SVGAGI (reference sequence).

V and J are TRBV29-1 and TRBJ2-5, with unresolved D. The ends were cut back, 3 bases at V and 7 bases at J, with 15 bases in the middle. The length of the CDR3 is 13 residues. Germline V lookup: CDR1 SQVTM, CDR2 ANQGSEA. This chain's CDR3 is CSVEVHEIGTQYF. The DNA for the CDR3 is TGCAGCGTTGAGGTGCATGAGATCGGGACCCAGTACTTC.

This chain links TRBV19 with TRBJ2-7; D is possibly TRBD2 (6 bases). Germline CDR1 is LNHDA and CDR2 is SQIVND (reference sequence). V was pared by 5 bases and J by 3 bases, with 17 bases between. The CDR3 contains 15 residues. CDR3: CASSPNTGGDYEQYF. For the CDR3, the DNA is TGTGCCAGTAGTCCGAATACAGGAGGGGACTACGAGCAGTACTTC. The full variable domain, its missing parts supplied by reference TRBV19 and TRBJ2-7, is DGGITQSPKYLFRKEGQNVTLSCEQNLNHDAMYWYRQDPGQGLRLIYYSQIVNDFQKGDIAEGYSVSREKKESFPLTVTSAQKNPTAFYLCASSPNTGGDYEQYFGPGTRLTVT.

The V call is TRBV5-5, the J call TRBJ1-4, with D perhaps matching TRBD1 (5 bases). The CDR3 has 14 residues. V was shortened by 3 bases and J by 3 bases, with 9 bases between the two germline ends. Looked up from germline, CDR1 is SGHKS and CDR2 is YYEKEE (reference sequence). CDR3 nucleotides: TGTGCCAGCAGCTGGGGGGGTGCTAATGAAAAACTGTTTTTT. Amino acid sequence: CASSWGGANEKLFF. Filled out from reference TRBV5-5 and TRBJ1-4, the complete variable domain reads DAGVTQSPTHLIKTRGQQVTLRCSPISGHKSVSWYQQVLGQGPQFIFQYYEKEERGRGNFPDRFSARQFPNYSSELNVNALLLGDSALYLCASSWGGANEKLFFGSGTQLSVL.

A single count supports this clone. This chain joins TRBV18 and TRBJ2-7; D is ambiguous. CDR1 and CDR2 from the germline V gene are KGHSH and LQKENI. Trimming removed 2 bases at V and 5 bases at J, with 10 bases between. The CDR3 length is 13 residues. As DNA, the CDR3 is TGTGCCAGCTCACCATCTATATCCAACGAGCAGTACTTC. Encoded protein: CASSPSISNEQYF.

This chain joins TRBV2 and TRBJ2-7, with a possible D match to TRBD2 (6 bases). This CDR3 region has 14 residues. The germline V gene encodes CDR1 SNHLY and CDR2 FYNNEI. The ends were cut back, 3 bases at V and 3 bases at J, with 12 bases in the middle. The CDR3, as DNA: TGTGCCAGCAGTGATTGGACGGGGGACTACGAGCAGTACTTC. It specifies CASSDWTGDYEQYF.

This clone was observed a single time. V and J are TRBV19 and TRBJ1-5, with a tentative D call TRBD1 (5 bases). This CDR3 region has 15 residues. V lost 5 bases and J lost 9, with 20 bases in between. CDR1 and CDR2 from the germline V gene are LNHDA and SQIVND (reference sequence). The CDR3 DNA reads as TGTGCCAGTAGTCGGGCCGACAGCTTAATTGGGCCCCAGCATTTT. As protein: CASSRADSLIGPQHF. Full variable domain (outside the CDR3, taken from reference TRBV19 and TRBJ1-5): DGGITQSPKYLFRKEGQNVTLSCEQNLNHDAMYWYRQDPGQGLRLIYYSQIVNDFQKGDIAEGYSVSREKKESFPLTVTSAQKNPTAFYLCASSRADSLIGPQHFGDGTRLSIL.

The chain joins TRBV10-3 to TRBJ2-2; TRBD1 aligns across 7 bases. The germline V gene encodes CDR1 ENHRY and CDR2 SYGVKD. The CDR3 consists of 13 residues. The junction had 4 bases not matched to a gene; V was cut back by 8 bases and J by 4 bases. CDR3 amino acids: CAISTGRTGELFF. The CDR3 nucleotides are TGTGCCATCTCGACAGGGCGCACCGGGGAGCTGTTTTTT.

The chain uses TRBV11-3 and TRBJ2-1, with D possibly TRBD1 on 6 matching bases. The CDR3 is 14 residues long. The germline V and J ends were trimmed by 5 bases and 5 bases, with 13 bases remaining between them. Germline CDR1 SGHNT, CDR2 YENEEA. CDR3 nucleotides: TGTGCCAGCAGCCAAAGGACAGAAGACAATGAGCAGTTCTTC. Translating gives CASSQRTEDNEQFF.

Only one count was recorded for this clone. V gene TRBV18 combines with J gene TRBJ2-7; 7 bases map to TRBD2. Per the germline V gene, CDR1 is KGHSH and CDR2 is LQKENI. Trimming at V came to 4 bases and at J to 6 bases, leaving 15 bases not matched to a gene. The CDR3 has 16 residues. CDR3: CASSHSSGLLGGEQYF. In nucleotides, the CDR3 is TGTGCCAGCTCACACTCTAGCGGACTTCTGGGGGGCGAGCAGTACTTC. The full variable domain, completed using reference TRBV18 and TRBJ2-7, is NAGVMQNPRHLVRRRGQEARLRCSPMKGHSHVYWYRQLPEEGLKFMVYLQKENIIDESGMPKERFSAEFPKEGPSILRIQQVVRGDSAAYFCASSHSSGLLGGEQYFGPGTRLTVT.

V is TRBV7-2 and J is TRBJ2-3; 7 positions agree with TRBD2. CDR1 is SGHTA and CDR2 is FQGNSA in the germline V gene. Trimming removed 5 bases from V and 4 bases from J; junction bases left unmatched: 9. The CDR3 spans 15 residues. In DNA, the CDR3 is TGTGCCAGCAGCCCCCGGGGAGGGGTGTCAGATACGCAGTATTTT. Translating gives CASSPRGGVSDTQYF. The whole variable domain, filled in from reference TRBV7-2 and TRBJ2-3, reads GAGVSQSPSNKVTEKGKDVELRCDPISGHTALYWYRQSLGQGLEFLIYFQGNSAPDKSGLPSDRFSAERTGGSVSTLTIQRTQQEDSAVYLCASSPRGGVSDTQYFGPGTRLTVL.

The chain recombines TRBV5-1 with TRBJ2-2; 10 bases align to TRBD2. Germline CDR1 is SGHRS and CDR2 is YFSETQ. The V gene end was trimmed by 5 bases and the J gene end by 6 bases; junction bases not matched to a gene: 4. The CDR3 is 14 amino acids. DNA of the CDR3: TGCGCCAGCAGTCTAGCGGGAGTGGCCGGGGAGCTGTTTTTT. Amino acids: CASSLAGVAGELFF.

This chain joins TRBV7-6 and TRBJ2-5; no clear D gene. CDR3 size: 12 residues. Deletions cut 5 bases from V and 0 bases from J, with 4 bases between. Germline V CDR1 and CDR2: SGHVS, FNYEAQ. The chain's CDR3 is CASSPYQETQYF. The CDR3 DNA reads as TGTGCCAGCAGCCCTTACCAAGAGACCCAGTACTTC.

The V call is TRBV10-1, the J call TRBJ2-2; TRBD2 matches 11 bases. From germline, CDR1 is WNHNN and CDR2 SYGVQD (reference sequence). This CDR3 region has 16 residues. V lost 5 bases to trimming and J lost 1 base; unmatched junction nucleotides: 3. CDR3 DNA sequence: TGCGCCAGCAGTCAGGGACTAGCGGAGAACACCGGGGAGCTGTTTTTT. Its protein is CASSQGLAENTGELFF.

The J gene is TRBJ1-1, the V gene TRBV7-6; a possible D gene is TRBD1 (6 bases). Between the trimmed V and J ends, which lost 8 bases and 0 bases, there was a span of 22 bases. Germline lookup yields CDR1 SGHVS and CDR2 FNYEAQ. The CDR3 spans 17 residues. The CDR3 sequence: CASGRDRDKLLNTEAFF. The CDR3 nucleotides read TGTGCCAGCGGAAGAGACCGGGACAAACTTTTGAACACTGAAGCTTTCTTT.

The chain employs TRBV4-3 and TRBJ2-3, with 8 bases identical to TRBD1. Germline V gene lookup returns CDR1 LGHNA and CDR2 YSLEER. The CDR3 runs 19 residues. V trimming: 1 base; J trimming: 4 bases; junction bases outside the gene matches: 16. Here the CDR3 DNA reads TGCGCCAGCAGCCAAGTGGAATTCAGGGGGCTGAGACCCCCAGATACGCAGTATTTT. Translated, it gives CASSQVEFRGLRPPDTQYF.

The V call is TRBV6-6, the J call TRBJ2-5; possible D gene TRBD2, 6 bases. The CDR3 spans 14 residues. The germline V gene has CDR1 MNHNY and CDR2 SVGAGI (reference sequence). Trimming cost V 7 bases and J 7 bases, with 19 bases left between them. CDR3 residues: CASNDGSTTGTQYF. Here the CDR3 DNA reads TGTGCCAGCAACGACGGGAGTACTACCGGGACCCAGTACTTC.

The gene calls are TRBV7-2 and TRBJ2-3, with TRBD2 identical over 9 bases. Germline lookup yields CDR1 SGHTA and CDR2 FQGNSA. CDR3 length equals 16 residues. V gave up 0 bases and J gave up 4 bases; unmatched junction bases: 5. DNA for the CDR3: TGTGCCAGCAGCTTAGCTCGCGGGGGGGGATCAGATACGCAGTATTTT. This translates into CASSLARGGGSDTQYF.

The V and J genes are TRBV6-6 and TRBJ2-1, with a weak D call TRBD2 (6 bases). Germline values: CDR1 MNHNY, CDR2 SVGAGI (reference sequence). There are 13 residues in the CDR3. Deletions cut 5 bases from V and 8 bases from J, with 13 bases between. In nucleotides, the CDR3 is TGTGCCAGCAGTAGGACGGGGGAGGATGAGCAGTTCTTC. Amino acids: CASSRTGEDEQFF.

The V call is TRBV10-1, the J call TRBJ2-7; D is perhaps TRBD2 (6 bases). Germline CDR1 WNHNN, CDR2 SYGVQD (reference sequence). The CDR3 covers 13 residues. The V end lost 6 bases, the J end lost 4 bases, and 13 bases lay between the germline ends. The CDR3 DNA follows: TGCGCCAGCAGCCCTACCGGGACTTACGAGCAGTACTTC. It yields the protein CASSPTGTYEQYF.

In its sample, this clone was seen once. V gene TRBV4-2 combines with J gene TRBJ1-1; tentatively, D is TRBD1 (5 bases). This CDR3 has 12 residues. V was shortened by 2 bases and J by 5 bases, with 6 bases between the two germline ends. Germline CDR1 is LGHNA and CDR2 is YNFKEQ. The CDR3 nucleotides read TGTGCCAGCAGCCAACGGGGGACTGAAGCTTTCTTT. Protein: CASSQRGTEAFF.

The rearrangement joins TRBV4-3 to TRBJ2-7; D is perhaps TRBD2 (6 bases). This CDR3 has 16 amino acids. The germline gives CDR1 LGHNA, CDR2 YSLEER. Trimming left V 1 base short and J 0 bases short, with 13 bases between. In nucleotides, the CDR3 is TGCGCCAGCAGCCAAGTGTTTGGGGGGAGCTCCTACGAGCAGTACTTC. Translation gives CASSQVFGGSSYEQYF.

This clone showed up just a few times. V usage is TRBV30 and J usage is TRBJ2-1; tentatively, D is TRBD2 (5 bases). Germline V gives CDR1 GTSNPN, CDR2 SVGIG (reference sequence). This CDR3 spans 14 amino acids. V lost 3 bases and J 0 bases, leaving 9 bases between the germline ends. The CDR3 coding sequence is TGTGCCTGGAGCCGAACTAGCTCCTACAATGAGCAGTTCTTC. Protein: CAWSRTSSYNEQFF.

The gene calls are TRBV10-3 and TRBJ1-1, with TRBD1 matching over 10 bases. This CDR3 spans 16 amino acids. Trimming cost V 4 bases and J 0 bases; bases outside gene matches: 5. From germline, CDR1 is ENHRY and CDR2 SYGVKD. CDR3 in DNA: TGTGCCATCAGTGCGGGACAGGGGATTCTGAACACTGAAGCTTTCTTT. This codes for CAISAGQGILNTEAFF.

The CDR3 is CASAHRGRLNGYTF. The CDR3 coding sequence is TGTGCCAGCGCTCACAGGGGGCGACTTAATGGCTACACCTTC. This chain joins TRBV19 and TRBJ1-2, with 9 nucleotides matching TRBD1. Germline V gene data show CDR1 as LNHDA and CDR2 as SQIVND (reference sequence). Unmatched junction bases numbered 11, after V lost 9 bases and J lost 6 bases. This CDR3 comprises 14 residues.

In its sample, this clone was seen many times. The chain joins TRBV6-1 to TRBJ1-2; D may be TRBD1 (5 bases). There are 13 residues in the CDR3. V lost 3 bases, J lost 3 bases, and 8 bases lay in between. Germline CDR1 MNHNS, CDR2 SASEGT. The CDR3 loop is CASSEDTYYGYTF. The CDR3 bases are TGTGCCAGCAGTGAGGACACCTACTATGGCTACACCTTC.

V usage is TRBV6-5 and J usage is TRBJ1-2, with D possibly being TRBD1 (5 bases). Trimming left V 0 bases short and J 8 bases short, with 16 bases between. Germline V CDR1 and CDR2: MNHEY, SVGAGI. The CDR3 totals 15 residues. The CDR3 DNA sequence: TGTGCCAGCAGTTACTCGTTTCAAGGGGCAAGAGGCTACACCTTC. Translating gives CASSYSFQGARGYTF.

The chain carries TRBV10-3 and TRBJ1-2, with 12 bases matching TRBD1. Trimming removed 6 bases from V and 8 bases from J; junction bases left unmatched: 10. Looked up from germline, CDR1 is ENHRY and CDR2 is SYGVKD. The CDR3 is 15 amino acids. CDR3: CAISAGTGGAGGYTF. CDR3 bases: TGTGCCATCAGCGCCGGGACAGGGGGCGCGGGGGGCTACACCTTC.